The 25 T cell receptor beta chains presented below share a single source sample, sequenced in a study of PD-1 blockade in classical Hodgkin lymphoma. The data were produced by immunoSEQ multiplex PCR, yet TCRdb's version contains in-frame clones alone and is incomplete. This sample has 31,000 or so clones, with around 85% found just once. Time point meaning: cycle 4 day 1 (C4D1), after 6 weeks of nivolumab. Every one of the patients relapsed after autologous stem cell transplantation (brentuximab vedotin exposure was variable). The sample in question was peripheral blood mononuclear cells (PBMCs), obtained before the fourth cycle of nivolumab. These receptors came from a human donor with classical Hodgkin lymphoma.

The chain has TRBV4-3 and TRBJ1-5; tentatively, D is TRBD1 (6 bases). CDR1 and CDR2 from the germline V gene are LGHNA and YSLEER. This CDR3 has 14 residues. Trimming left V 4 bases short and J 4 bases short, with 11 bases between. CDR3 nucleotide sequence: TGCGCCAGCAGCCCTTCACAGGGAAATCAGCCCCAGCATTTT. This translates into CASSPSQGNQPQHF.

The chain uses TRBV18 and TRBJ2-1; D not certain. The CDR3 length is 14 residues. V shed 4 bases and J shed 7 bases, with 14 bases lying between them. From germline, CDR1 is KGHSH and CDR2 LQKENI. The CDR3 nucleotides are TGTGCCAGCTCACGGATCTCGGACGGGAATGAGCAGTTCTTC. The encoded protein is CASSRISDGNEQFF.

The chain is built from TRBV19 and TRBJ2-3; D might be TRBD1 or TRBD2, each matching 5 bases. Between the trimmed V and J ends, which lost 11 bases and 0 bases, there was a span of 18 bases. The CDR3 is 15 residues long. Germline CDR1 and CDR2: LNHDA and SQIVND (reference sequence). The CDR3 nucleotides read TGTGCCGGCCGAGGGACGCATACTAGCACAGATACGCAGTATTTT. As protein: CAGRGTHTSTDTQYF.

The rearrangement links TRBV7-9 to TRBJ2-5; 11 nucleotides align to TRBD2. The J segment lost 3 bases and the V segment lost 5 bases, leaving 5 bases of the junction unmatched. There are 15 residues in the CDR3. Germline lookup yields CDR1 SEHNR and CDR2 FQNEAQ (reference sequence). CDR3 sequence: CASSPRLAGKETQYF. The CDR3, as DNA: TGTGCCAGCAGCCCCAGACTAGCGGGAAAAGAGACCCAGTACTTC. The entire variable domain, with the rest obtained from reference TRBV7-9 and TRBJ2-5, is as follows: DTGVSQNPRHKITKRGQNVTFRCDPISEHNRLYWYRQTLGQGPEFLTYFQNEAQLEKSRLLSDRFSAERPKGSFSTLEIQRTEQGDSAMYLCASSPRLAGKETQYFGPGTRLLVL.

J is TRBJ1-1 and V is TRBV7-7; no definite D call. Looked up from germline, CDR1 is SSHAT and CDR2 is FNYEAQ (reference sequence). The CDR3 contains 13 residues. The CDR3 DNA reads as TGTGCTAGCCTGGAAGCACTGGGCGGTGAAGCTTTCTTT. It codes for CASLEALGGEAFF.

The J gene is TRBJ1-4, the V gene TRBV5-1; tentatively, D is TRBD1 (5 bases). V dropped 3 bases and J dropped 8 bases, with 11 bases sitting between them. This CDR3 is built from 13 residues. CDR1 and CDR2 (germline): SGHRS, YFSETQ. In DNA form, the CDR3 reads TGCGCCAGCAGCTCTGACAGTTGGGAAAAACTGTTTTTT. Translating it yields CASSSDSWEKLFF.

This rearrangement joins TRBV7-2 to TRBJ2-1; possibly TRBD1 or TRBD2 for D (5 bases each). The germline V and J ends were trimmed by 1 base and 9 bases, with 13 bases remaining between them. The CDR3 loop spans 14 amino acids. Germline CDR1 reads SGHTA; CDR2 reads FQGNSA. This CDR3 reads CASSLGGSAGEQFF. Written as DNA, the CDR3 is TGTGCCAGCAGCTTAGGGGGCTCCGCGGGTGAGCAGTTCTTC.

This clone was counted a single time. This sequence joins TRBV5-4 and TRBJ1-3; 11 nucleotides line up with TRBD1. V lost 4 bases, J lost 4 bases, and 10 bases stayed unmatched. There are 17 residues in the CDR3. Germline CDR1 reads SGHNT; CDR2 reads YYREEE (reference sequence). CDR3 nucleotides: TGTGCCAGCAGCCTACGGACAGGGGGCTTTTCCGGAAACACCATATATTTT. It yields the protein CASSLRTGGFSGNTIYF.

The chain joins TRBV19 to TRBJ1-5; D unclear. Germline V gene sequence: CDR1 LNHDA, CDR2 SQIVND (reference sequence). The CDR3 sequence is 13 residues long. V gave up 5 bases and J gave up 3 bases, with 8 bases separating them. The CDR3 region has the DNA TGTGCCAGTAGTCTGACGGTCAATCAGCCCCAGCATTTT. Its translation is CASSLTVNQPQHF. Full variable domain (remainder filled in from reference TRBV19 and TRBJ1-5): DGGITQSPKYLFRKEGQNVTLSCEQNLNHDAMYWYRQDPGQGLRLIYYSQIVNDFQKGDIAEGYSVSREKKESFPLTVTSAQKNPTAFYLCASSLTVNQPQHFGDGTRLSIL.

V and J are TRBV7-9 and TRBJ2-2, with D perhaps TRBD1 (5 bases). This CDR3 has 15 residues. CDR1 SEHNR and CDR2 FQNEAQ come from the germline V gene (reference sequence). V was cut by 4 bases and J by 2 bases, with 11 bases left in between. The CDR3 region is CASSSNRGNTGELFF. DNA for the CDR3: TGTGCCAGCAGCTCCAATAGGGGCAACACCGGGGAGCTGTTTTTT.

A few counts support this clone. The genes are TRBV5-6 and TRBJ1-5; D is ambiguous. CDR1 is SGHDT and CDR2 is YYEEEE in the germline V gene. V lost 0 bases, J lost 2 bases, and 9 bases lay in between. The CDR3 runs to 15 residues. Here the CDR3 reads CASSLAGQGNQPQHF. The DNA for the CDR3 is TGTGCCAGCAGCTTGGCCGGGCAGGGCAATCAGCCCCAGCATTTT.

The chain recombines TRBV28 with TRBJ2-1; 7 bases align to TRBD2. CDR1 is MDHEN, CDR2 SYDVKM, per germline. With 6 bases clipped from V and 2 bases from J, the junction kept 4 bases outside the gene matches. This CDR3 comprises 14 residues. Here the CDR3 DNA reads TGTGCCAGCAGGGCGGGAGCCCCCTACAATGAGCAGTTCTTC. Translated, it gives CASRAGAPYNEQFF.

The rearrangement joins TRBV18 to TRBJ1-1; perhaps TRBD1 as D (5 bases). Germline CDR1 reads KGHSH; CDR2 reads LQKENI. The CDR3 loop spans 15 amino acids. Trimming left V 3 bases short and J 0 bases short, with 11 bases between. CDR3 region: CASSPPRGMNTEAFF. The CDR3 DNA reads TGTGCCAGCTCACCCCCGAGGGGTATGAACACTGAAGCTTTCTTT.

In DNA form, the CDR3 reads TGTGCCAGCAGCCCCTTGCGCGAGCAGTACTTC. Amino acids: CASSPLREQYF. This rearrangement joins TRBV7-2 to TRBJ2-7; D is undetermined. Germline lookup yields CDR1 SGHTA and CDR2 FQGNSA. Between the trimmed V and J ends, which lost 5 bases and 6 bases, there was a span of 8 bases. The CDR3 sequence is 11 residues long.

This clone was seen a handful of times. The V gene is TRBV6-6, the J gene TRBJ2-7; no firm D call. CDR3 size: 14 residues. CDR1 is MNHNY, CDR2 SVGAGI, per germline (reference sequence). V lost 6 bases, J lost 0 bases, and 12 bases lay in between. As DNA, the CDR3 is TGTGCCAGCAGCTTCGGCTTCTCCTCCTACGAGCAGTACTTC. The encoded protein is CASSFGFSSYEQYF.

This clone was seen once. The V and J genes are TRBV11-2 and TRBJ2-3, with TRBD1 identical over 9 bases. Germline CDR1 reads SGHAT; CDR2 reads FQNNGV. Trimming took 4 bases from V and 3 from J; bases not matched to a gene: 5. CDR3 length equals 15 residues. CDR3 nucleotide sequence: TGTGCCAGCAGCTCTTCCGGGACAGGGACAGATACGCAGTATTTT. This gives the protein CASSSSGTGTDTQYF. Full variable domain (missing parts from reference TRBV11-2 and TRBJ2-3): EAGVAQSPRYKIIEKRQSVAFWCNPISGHATLYWYQQILGQGPKLLIQFQNNGVVDDSQLPKDRFSAERLKGVDSTLKIQPAKLEDSAVYLCASSSSGTGTDTQYFGPGTRLTVL.

V and J are TRBV4-2 and TRBJ1-3, with D perhaps matching TRBD1 (5 bases). The CDR3 contains 14 residues. Deletions cut 4 bases from V and 2 bases from J, with 9 bases between. Germline CDR1 LGHNA, CDR2 YNFKEQ. CDR3 sequence: CASSPPGAGNTIYF. The DNA for the CDR3 is TGTGCCAGCAGCCCCCCGGGGGCTGGAAACACCATATATTTT.

The chain employs TRBV18 and TRBJ2-2; TRBD2 aligns across 10 bases. Trimming removed 4 bases from V and 0 bases from J; junction bases left unmatched: 8. Germline V gives CDR1 KGHSH, CDR2 LQKENI. The CDR3 loop spans 18 amino acids. CDR3 residues: CASSLGLAENANTGELFF. The CDR3 nucleotides are TGTGCCAGCTCACTCGGACTAGCGGAGAACGCGAACACCGGGGAGCTGTTTTTT.

J is TRBJ1-1 and V is TRBV10-1, with D unclear. Trimming left V 0 bases short and J 1 base short, with 3 bases between. CDR1 and CDR2 (germline): WNHNN, SYGVQD (reference sequence). The CDR3 totals 13 residues. The CDR3 DNA reads as TGCGCCAGCAGTGAGTCTGGGAACACTGAAGCTTTCTTT. This translates into CASSESGNTEAFF.

The chain combines TRBV10-3 with TRBJ1-5; 12 bases match TRBD1. V lost 4 bases and J lost 6; bases outside the gene matches: 4. Per the germline V gene, CDR1 is ENHRY and CDR2 is SYGVKD. This CDR3 has 15 residues. CDR3 sequence reads: CAISVGDRGPQPQHF. The CDR3, as DNA: TGTGCCATCAGTGTCGGGGACAGGGGGCCTCAGCCCCAGCATTTT.

In DNA form, the CDR3 reads TGCAGTGCTGGCCTCCAAGAGACCCAGTACTTC. It translates to CSAGLQETQYF. V is TRBV20-1 and J is TRBJ2-5, with D uncertain. Germline V gene data show CDR1 as DFQATT and CDR2 as SNEGSKA (reference sequence). This CDR3 is 11 amino acids long. Trimming took 5 bases from V and 1 from J, leaving 5 bases between them.

The chain employs TRBV28 and TRBJ2-7; possibly TRBD2 for D (5 bases). Germline loops: CDR1 MDHEN, CDR2 SYDVKM. Between the trimmed V and J ends, which lost 2 bases and 6 bases, there was a span of 11 bases. This CDR3 is 13 amino acids long. CDR3 coding DNA: TGTGCCAGCAGTTTAACGCGGGTCGCCGAGCAGTACGTC. This encodes CASSLTRVAEQYV.

The genes are TRBV7-2 and TRBJ2-4, with D uncertain. Germline lookup yields CDR1 SGHTA and CDR2 FQGNSA. Trimming shortened V by 3 bases and J by 3 bases, and 15 bases separated the two germline ends. The CDR3 spans 16 residues. The CDR3 DNA sequence: TGTGCCAGCAGCTTGGGCCCGTGGGTCGACAAAAACATTCAGTACTTC. It is translated as CASSLGPWVDKNIQYF.

This clone was recorded once. The rearrangement joins TRBV11-3 to TRBJ1-1; no firm D call. The CDR3 totals 13 residues. Per germline, CDR1 SGHNT and CDR2 YENEEA. V was clipped by 0 bases and J by 3 bases, with 5 bases between them. This CDR3 is CASSLDGYTEAFF. The CDR3 DNA reads as TGTGCCAGCAGCTTAGACGGATACACTGAAGCTTTCTTT.

The V call is TRBV7-2, the J call TRBJ1-1, with D unclear. The CDR3 consists of 17 residues. The germline V gene has CDR1 SGHTA and CDR2 FQGNSA. The ends were cut back, 5 bases at V and 5 bases at J, with 24 bases in the middle. As DNA, the CDR3 is TGTGCCAGCAGCCCCGCCTGGCTCTCTCGGAGGGCGACTGAAGCTTTCTTT. This sequence encodes CASSPAWLSRRATEAFF. The full variable domain, in which reference TRBV7-2 and TRBJ1-1 provide the parts outside the CDR3, is GAGVSQSPSNKVTEKGKDVELRCDPISGHTALYWYRQSLGQGLEFLIYFQGNSAPDKSGLPSDRFSAERTGGSVSTLTIQRTQQEDSAVYLCASSPAWLSRRATEAFFGQGTRLTVV.